Listed below are T cell receptor beta chains from one sample, sequenced in a study of T-cell memory formation after mild COVID-19. MiXCR, applied by TCRdb to the 5' RACE reads, yields one record per CDR3 protein. Of more than 350,000 distinct CDR3 sequences detected, more than 20% appear once; the ten largest clones hold around 13%. Sequenced material: PBMCs or a T cell subset sorted from them (not recorded which). The receptor source for this set is an adult woman who had mild COVID-19 (a few samples of this study predate the infection). Cell type and time point are not known. Both conserved end residues are part of each CDR3. The D gene is left open where the match is weak. The size field is filled for only some rows; it gives once, few, many or a size class.

j_gene: TRBJ2-3; v_gene: TRBV11-2; abundance: -; d_gene: -; CDR3nt: TGTGCCAGCAGCTTAGTAGGGGGATGGACAGATACGCAGTATTTT; CDR3aa: CASSLVGGWTDTQYF
j_gene: TRBJ1-2; v_gene: TRBV12-3/TRBV12-4; abundance: once; d_gene: TRBD1; CDR3nt: TGTGCCAGCAGTCAGGGACAGACCTACCTACATGGCTACACCTTC; CDR3aa: CASSQGQTYLHGYTF
j_gene: TRBJ2-2; v_gene: TRBV7-2; abundance: -; d_gene: -; CDR3nt: TGTGCCAGCAGCTTACAGTCCCCCGGGGAGCTGTTTTTT; CDR3aa: CASSLQSPGELFF
j_gene: TRBJ2-1; v_gene: TRBV20-1; abundance: few; d_gene: -; CDR3nt: TGCAGTGCTAGAGATCAGTTCTGGGGGGCTCGGAACAATGAGCAGTTCTTC; CDR3aa: CSARDQFWGARNNEQFF
j_gene: TRBJ2-7; v_gene: TRBV29-1; abundance: few; d_gene: TRBD2; CDR3nt: TGCAGCGTTGTATTGCGGGGGAACTCCTACGAGCAGTACTTC; CDR3aa: CSVVLRGNSYEQYF
j_gene: TRBJ2-2; v_gene: TRBV4-2; abundance: -; d_gene: TRBD2; CDR3nt: TGTGCCAGCAGCCCAGCTGGACTAGCCGAAGGCGGGGAGCTGTTTTTT; CDR3aa: CASSPAGLAEGGELFF
j_gene: TRBJ1-5; v_gene: TRBV4-1; abundance: -; d_gene: -; CDR3nt: TGCGCCAGCAGCCCGGAATCGGGGACTAGCAATCAGCCCCAGCATTTT; CDR3aa: CASSPESGTSNQPQHF
j_gene: TRBJ1-2; v_gene: TRBV20-1; abundance: -; d_gene: TRBD1; CDR3nt: TGCAGTGCTAGAGCTGCCAGGGGGGCCGGCTACACCTTC; CDR3aa: CSARAARGAGYTF
j_gene: TRBJ1-2; v_gene: TRBV7-9; abundance: -; d_gene: -; CDR3nt: TGTGCCAGCAGCCCTCCCGGGGGCCGGTATGGCTACACCTTC; CDR3aa: CASSPPGGRYGYTF
j_gene: TRBJ2-7; v_gene: TRBV4-2; abundance: few; d_gene: -; CDR3nt: TGTGCCAGCAGCCAAGTATCGGACAGAAGGTATGAGCAGTACTTC; CDR3aa: CASSQVSDRRYEQYF
j_gene: TRBJ2-5; v_gene: TRBV6-5; abundance: many; d_gene: -; CDR3nt: TGTGCCAGCAGTTACTCAACAGATCTCGGGGGGACCCAGTACTTC; CDR3aa: CASSYSTDLGGTQYF